A selection of T cell receptor beta chains follows, all from one sample in a study of blood T cell repertoires in COVID-19. Sequenced by immunoSEQ multiplex PCR; TCRdb stores in-frame clones only, minus some. The sample yields about 250,000 clones, 70% to 90% seen once. The sequenced sample was peripheral blood. All receptors derive from a woman in her 30s with active or convalescent COVID-19. Both conserved end residues are part of each CDR3. The D gene is left open where the match is weak. The listing skips clone size in some rows; elsewhere it reads once, few, many or a size class.

size: .; D: .; V: TRBV6-5; J: TRBJ2-7; CDR3: CASTRGSYYEQYF; DNA: TGTGCCAGCACCCGGGGATCGTACTACGAGCAGTACTTC
size: .; D: .; V: TRBV30; J: TRBJ1-2; CDR3: CAWSRRVWDGYTF; DNA: TGTGCCTGGAGTAGGAGGGTGTGGGATGGCTACACCTTC
size: .; D: TRBD1; V: TRBV24-1; J: TRBJ1-2; CDR3: CATSEETGVVYGYTF; DNA: TGTGCCACCAGTGAAGAAACAGGGGTGGTCTATGGCTACACCTTC
size: .; D: .; V: TRBV5-1; J: TRBJ2-3; CDR3: CASSLAAGPTDTQYF; DNA: TGCGCCAGCAGCTTGGCGGCGGGGCCCACAGATACGCAGTATTTT
size: .; D: TRBD2; V: TRBV10-2; J: TRBJ2-3; CDR3: CASRGTSAHTSTDTQYF; DNA: TGCGCCAGCAGGGGGACTAGCGCACATACTAGCACAGATACGCAGTATTTT
size: .; D: .; V: TRBV19; J: TRBJ1-5; CDR3: CASSIAVSNQPQHF; DNA: TGTGCCAGTAGTATTGCAGTTAGCAATCAGCCCCAGCATTTT
size: .; D: TRBD1; V: TRBV2; J: TRBJ2-1; CDR3: CASRGQGSRTYNEQFF; DNA: TGTGCCAGCAGGGGACAGGGTTCAAGGACCTACAATGAGCAGTTCTTC
size: .; D: TRBD1; V: TRBV10-3; J: TRBJ2-3; CDR3: CATGDRSTDTQYF; DNA: TGTGCCACAGGGGACAGGAGCACAGATACGCAGTATTTT
size: .; D: .; V: TRBV5-4; J: TRBJ1-2; CDR3: CASSLRGMDGYTF; DNA: TGTGCCAGCAGCTTGAGAGGGATGGATGGCTACACCTTC
size: .; D: .; V: TRBV28; J: TRBJ2-3; CDR3: CASSFGEYTQYF; DNA: TGTGCCAGCAGTTTCGGGGAGTATACGCAGTATTTT
size: .; D: .; V: TRBV27; J: TRBJ2-3; CDR3: CASSYTPFTDTQYF; DNA: TGTGCCAGCAGTTACACCCCCTTTACAGATACGCAGTATTTT
size: .; D: .; V: TRBV30; J: TRBJ2-2; CDR3: CAWRGLRSTGELFF; DNA: TGTGCCTGGAGGGGGCTCCGGAGCACCGGGGAGCTGTTTTTT
size: .; D: TRBD2; V: TRBV3-1/TRBV3-2; J: TRBJ2-3; CDR3: CASSQGRGGGLDTQYF; DNA: TGTGCCAGCAGCCAAGGACGGGGCGGGGGGTTAGATACGCAGTATTTT
size: .; D: .; V: TRBV3-1/TRBV3-2; J: TRBJ1-3; CDR3: CASSQGGGTSGNTIYF; DNA: TGTGCCAGCAGCCAAGGCGGGGGCACTTCTGGAAACACCATATATTTT
size: .; D: TRBD2; V: TRBV5-4; J: TRBJ2-2; CDR3: CASSFSGGMSGELFF; DNA: TGTGCCAGCAGCTTTAGCGGGGGGATGTCCGGGGAGCTGTTTTTT
size: .; D: TRBD1; V: TRBV10-3; J: TRBJ2-1; CDR3: CAISVRQGANHLSYNEQFF; DNA: TGTGCCATCAGTGTGAGACAGGGGGCGAACCATCTCTCCTACAATGAGCAGTTCTTC
size: once; D: .; V: TRBV28; J: TRBJ2-5; CDR3: CASSGRNTGFQETQYF; DNA: TGTGCCAGCAGTGGCCGGAATACGGGTTTCCAAGAGACCCAGTACTTC